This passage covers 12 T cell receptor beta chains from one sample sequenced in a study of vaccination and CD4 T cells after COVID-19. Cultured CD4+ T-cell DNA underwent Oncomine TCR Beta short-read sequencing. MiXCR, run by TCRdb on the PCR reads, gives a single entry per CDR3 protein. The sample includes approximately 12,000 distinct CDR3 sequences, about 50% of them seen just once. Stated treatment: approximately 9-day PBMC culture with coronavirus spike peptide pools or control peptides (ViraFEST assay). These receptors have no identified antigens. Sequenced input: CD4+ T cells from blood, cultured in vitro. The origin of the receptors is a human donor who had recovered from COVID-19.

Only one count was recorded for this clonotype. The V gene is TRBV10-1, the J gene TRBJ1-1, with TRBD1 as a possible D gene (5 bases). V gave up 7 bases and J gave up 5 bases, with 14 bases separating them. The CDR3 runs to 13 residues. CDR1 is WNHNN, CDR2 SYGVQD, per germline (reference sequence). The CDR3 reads CASTLDRGTEAFF. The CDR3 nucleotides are TGCGCCAGCACCCTCGATAGGGGAACTGAAGCTTTCTTT.

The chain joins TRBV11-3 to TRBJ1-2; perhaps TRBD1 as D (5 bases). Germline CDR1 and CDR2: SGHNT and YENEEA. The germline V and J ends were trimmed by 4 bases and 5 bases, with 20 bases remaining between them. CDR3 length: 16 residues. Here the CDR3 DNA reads TGTGCCAGCAGCTCCCCGACCGCAGGGAATTTTTATGGCTACACCTTC. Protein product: CASSSPTAGNFYGYTF.

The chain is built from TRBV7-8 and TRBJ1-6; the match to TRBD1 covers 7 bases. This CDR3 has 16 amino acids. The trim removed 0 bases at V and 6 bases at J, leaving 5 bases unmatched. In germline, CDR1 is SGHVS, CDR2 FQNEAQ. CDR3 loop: CASSLAGRGSNSPLHF. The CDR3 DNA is TGTGCCAGCAGCTTAGCAGGCAGGGGGTCTAATTCACCCCTCCACTTT.

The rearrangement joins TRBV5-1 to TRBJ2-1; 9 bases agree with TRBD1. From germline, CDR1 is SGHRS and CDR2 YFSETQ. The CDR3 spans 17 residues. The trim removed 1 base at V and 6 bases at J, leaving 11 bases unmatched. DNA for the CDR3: TGCGCCAGCAGCTTGTTAGAGGGACAGGGCGGGGGCAATGAGCAGTTCTTC. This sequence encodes CASSLLEGQGGGNEQFF.

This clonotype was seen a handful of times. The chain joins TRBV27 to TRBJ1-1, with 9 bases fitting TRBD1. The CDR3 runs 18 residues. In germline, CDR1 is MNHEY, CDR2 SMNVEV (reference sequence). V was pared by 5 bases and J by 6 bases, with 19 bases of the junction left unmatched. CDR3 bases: TGTGCCAGCAGTCCGACGACACTCCGGGACAGGGAGAGAGCTGAAGCTTTCTTT. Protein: CASSPTTLRDRERAEAFF.

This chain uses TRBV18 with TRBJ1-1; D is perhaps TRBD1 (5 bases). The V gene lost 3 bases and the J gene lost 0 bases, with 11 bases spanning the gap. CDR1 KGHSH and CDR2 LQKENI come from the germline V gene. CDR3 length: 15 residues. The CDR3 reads CASSPDGAMNTEAFF. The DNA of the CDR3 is TGTGCCAGCTCACCCGACGGGGCAATGAACACTGAAGCTTTCTTT.

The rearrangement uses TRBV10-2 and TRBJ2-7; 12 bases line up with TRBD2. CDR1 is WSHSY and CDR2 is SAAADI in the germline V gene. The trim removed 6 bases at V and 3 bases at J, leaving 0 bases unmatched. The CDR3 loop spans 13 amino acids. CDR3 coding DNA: TGCGCCAGCAGACTAGCGGGGGGCTACGAGCAGTACTTC. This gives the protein CASRLAGGYEQYF.

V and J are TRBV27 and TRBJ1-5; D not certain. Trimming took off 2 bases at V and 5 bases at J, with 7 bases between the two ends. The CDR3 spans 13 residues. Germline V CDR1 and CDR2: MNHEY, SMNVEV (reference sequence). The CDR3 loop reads CASSLRVDQPQHF. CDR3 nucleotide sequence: TGTGCCAGCAGTTTAAGAGTTGATCAGCCCCAGCATTTT.

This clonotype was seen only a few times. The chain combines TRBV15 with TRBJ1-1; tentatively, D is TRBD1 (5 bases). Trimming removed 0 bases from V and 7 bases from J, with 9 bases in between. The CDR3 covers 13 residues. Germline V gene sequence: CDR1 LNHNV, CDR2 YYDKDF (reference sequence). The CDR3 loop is CATSRDLDNEAFF. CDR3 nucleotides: TGTGCCACCAGCAGAGATTTGGACAATGAAGCTTTCTTT. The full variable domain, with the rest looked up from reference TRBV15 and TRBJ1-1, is DAMVIQNPRYQVTQFGKPVTLSCSQTLNHNVMYWYQQKSSQAPKLLFHYYDKDFNNEADTPDNFQSRRPNTSFCFLDIRSPGLGDTAMYLCATSRDLDNEAFFGQGTRLTVV.

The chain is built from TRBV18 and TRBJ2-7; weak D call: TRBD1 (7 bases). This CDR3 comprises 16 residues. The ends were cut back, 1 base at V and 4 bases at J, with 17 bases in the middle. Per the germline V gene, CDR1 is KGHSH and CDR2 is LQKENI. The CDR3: CASSPLYRPGGYEQYF. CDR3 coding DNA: TGTGCCAGCTCACCACTATATCGGCCAGGGGGGTACGAGCAGTACTTC.

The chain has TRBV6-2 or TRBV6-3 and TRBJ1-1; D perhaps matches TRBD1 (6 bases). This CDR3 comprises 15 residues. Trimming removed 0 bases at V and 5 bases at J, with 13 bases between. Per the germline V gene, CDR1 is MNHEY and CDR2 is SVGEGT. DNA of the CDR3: TGTGCCAGCAGTTACTCCGGGGGGGCGCTGACTGAAGCTTTCTTT. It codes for CASSYSGGALTEAFF.

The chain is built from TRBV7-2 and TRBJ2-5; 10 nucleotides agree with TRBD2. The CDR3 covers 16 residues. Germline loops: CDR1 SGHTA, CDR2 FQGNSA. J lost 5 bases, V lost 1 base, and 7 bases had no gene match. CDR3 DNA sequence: TGTGCCAGCAGCTTAGATAGCGGGGGGCCCTGGGAGACCCAGTACTTC. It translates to CASSLDSGGPWETQYF.